There are a few counts of the clone carrying this T cell receptor beta chain. Its antigen is currently unknown. The source of the sample is a study of T cells in Graves' hyperthyroidism and ophthalmopathy. General study points: The majority of expanded thyroid clonotypes above 0.001 also appeared in blood.

Using RNA transcripts as the source, TCR beta CDR3 regions were amplified. The HTBI primer set was used in a first-round RT-PCR of the TCR CDR3. TCRdb re-derived calls from the multiplex PCR reads in MiXCR, one entry per CDR3 protein. The profile covers about 290,000 distinct CDR3 sequences, with 10% to 15% appearing a single time and around 7.9% taken by the ten largest. The CDR3 is 14 residues long. CDR1 MNHEY and CDR2 SMNVEV come from the germline V gene (reference sequence). The germline V and J ends were trimmed by 2 bases and 6 bases, with 14 bases remaining between them. Those with hyperthyroidism were 18 to 65 years old, newly diagnosed, and ill for under 2 months. Reasons for excluding patients were uncontrolled infection, other autoimmune disease, pregnancy or lactation.

This receptor was identified in a woman in her 30s with Graves' hyperthyroidism that later progressed to Graves' ophthalmopathy. The gene calls are TRBV27 and TRBJ2-7; D perhaps matches TRBD1 (7 bases). Sequencing input: blood. In nucleotides, the CDR3 is TGTGCCAGCAGTTTACCAGGGGGGTCGTCCGAGCAGTACTTC. Its translation: CASSLPGGSSEQYF.